Below, 3 T cell receptor beta chains from the same sample are listed, as sequenced in a study of blood T cell repertoires in COVID-19. TCRdb keeps only in-frame clones here, not all; method: immunoSEQ multiplex PCR. This sample has some 200,000 clones; more than 65% occur once, and the top ten carry less than 15%. Sequencing used peripheral blood. The receptors come from a human donor in a cohort sampled during active COVID-19.

This chain uses TRBV24-1 with TRBJ2-7; tentatively, D is TRBD1 (6 bases). Germline V gives CDR1 KGHDR, CDR2 SFDVKD. Trimming shortened V by 4 bases and J by 7 bases, and 10 bases separated the two germline ends. The CDR3 length is 12 residues. The CDR3 region has the DNA TGTGCCACCAGTGAGGGGGCGCGGGAGCAGTACTTC. The encoded protein is CATSEGAREQYF.

DNA for the CDR3: TGCAGCGTCAACGGAGCGGGAAACTCCTACAATGAGCAGTTCTTC. Amino acid sequence: CSVNGAGNSYNEQFF. The genes are TRBV29-1 and TRBJ2-1; 7 nucleotides line up with TRBD2. CDR1 and CDR2 from the germline V gene are SQVTM and ANQGSEA. The junction had 8 bases not matched to a gene; V was cut back by 6 bases and J by 0 bases. The CDR3 contains 15 residues.

This sequence joins TRBV30 and TRBJ1-1, with 12 nucleotides matching TRBD1. CDR1 is GTSNPN, CDR2 SVGIG, per germline (reference sequence). The CDR3 spans 15 residues. The trim removed 3 bases at V and 3 bases at J, leaving 5 bases unmatched. CDR3 nucleotide sequence: TGTGCCTGGAGAAGGGACAGGGGGCGGGACACTGAAGCTTTCTTT. Translation: CAWRRDRGRDTEAFF. The full variable domain, rest sourced from reference TRBV30 and TRBJ1-1, is SQTIHQWPATLVQPVGSPLSLECTVEGTSNPNLYWYRQAAGRGLQLLFYSVGIGQISSEVPQNLSASRPQDRQFILSSKKLLLSDSGFYLCAWRRDRGRDTEAFFGQGTRLTVV.